The 26 T cell receptor beta chains below come from one sample, sequenced in a study of shared clonotypes between healthy human individuals. The repertoire was sequenced with immunoSEQ multiplex PCR; TCRdb's copy has only in-frame clones and lacks some. The sample lists some 500,000 clones, about 96% occurring once. The specimen was naive CD4+ T cells sorted from blood. As for subset: CD45RA+ positively selected. These receptors originate from a woman in her twenties or thirties in good health.

J is TRBJ2-1 and V is TRBV19; 10 bases match TRBD2. The CDR3 loop spans 16 amino acids. Per the germline V gene, CDR1 is LNHDA and CDR2 is SQIVND (reference sequence). The trim removed 3 bases at V and 3 bases at J, leaving 5 bases unmatched. The CDR3 DNA reads as TGTGCCAGTAGTATGATACTAGCGGGAATCTACAATGAGCAGTTCTTC. Its protein is CASSMILAGIYNEQFF.

V usage is TRBV4-1 and J usage is TRBJ1-1; D is undetermined. There are 16 residues in the CDR3. V was shortened by 1 base and J by 3 bases, with 15 bases between the two germline ends. In germline, CDR1 is MGHRA, CDR2 YSYEKL. The CDR3 reads CASSQVGRAWDTEAFF. CDR3 DNA: TGCGCCAGCAGCCAAGTAGGGAGGGCGTGGGACACTGAAGCTTTCTTT.

In the case of this clone: This sample also contains other DNA sequences that code for the same CDR3. The rearrangement uses TRBV18 and TRBJ1-4; D is unclear. The CDR3 totals 13 residues. The V gene's germline CDR1 is KGHSH and CDR2 LQKENI. V was pared by 4 bases and J by 5 bases, with 8 bases between. The CDR3 sequence: CASSRAANEKLFF. CDR3 DNA sequence: TGTGCCAGCTCACGCGCAGCAAATGAAAAACTGTTTTTT. The whole variable domain, remainder taken from reference TRBV18 and TRBJ1-4, is NAGVMQNPRHLVRRRGQEARLRCSPMKGHSHVYWYRQLPEEGLKFMVYLQKENIIDESGMPKERFSAEFPKEGPSILRIQQVVRGDSAAYFCASSRAANEKLFFGSGTQLSVL.

The V and J genes are TRBV6-6 and TRBJ2-7; 8 bases fit TRBD2. The trim removed 6 bases at V and 0 bases at J, leaving 7 bases unmatched. Germline values: CDR1 MNHNY, CDR2 SVGAGI (reference sequence). There are 15 residues in the CDR3. CDR3 sequence reads: CASRTGTRDSYEQYF. CDR3 in DNA: TGTGCCAGCAGAACCGGGACTAGAGACTCCTACGAGCAGTACTTC.

The V call is TRBV28, the J call TRBJ1-3, with D perhaps matching TRBD1 (5 bases). Germline values: CDR1 MDHEN, CDR2 SYDVKM. Trimming left V 6 bases short and J 3 bases short, with 18 bases between. The CDR3 is 16 amino acids. The CDR3 DNA sequence: TGTGCCAGCAGCTCCCCGCTCGGACATCTTGGAAACACCATATATTTT. It yields the protein CASSSPLGHLGNTIYF.

The chain recombines TRBV28 with TRBJ1-2, with TRBD1 matching 7 bases. Germline V gene lookup returns CDR1 MDHEN and CDR2 SYDVKM. This CDR3 contains 14 residues. Losses at the gene ends were 6 bases for V and 5 bases for J; bases not matched to a gene: 9. DNA for the CDR3: TGTGCCAGCAGAAGCCCCGGGACAGATTATGGCTACACCTTC. This sequence encodes CASRSPGTDYGYTF.

V gene TRBV18 combines with J gene TRBJ2-7, with 9 bases that match TRBD2. With 0 bases clipped from V and 2 bases from J, the junction kept 8 bases outside the gene matches. CDR3 length: 17 residues. Germline lookup yields CDR1 KGHSH and CDR2 LQKENI. CDR3 protein: CASSPPLASGRPYEQYF. Written as DNA, the CDR3 is TGTGCCAGCTCACCACCGCTCGCCAGCGGGAGGCCCTACGAGCAGTACTTC.

The chain combines TRBV5-1 with TRBJ2-5; TRBD2 matches 8 bases. The CDR3 sequence is 15 residues long. Germline V lookup: CDR1 SGHRS, CDR2 YFSETQ. The junction had 6 bases not matched to a gene; V was cut back by 0 bases and J by 5 bases. The CDR3 reads CASSLVAGGGETQYF. The CDR3 nucleotides read TGCGCCAGCAGCTTGGTTGCAGGCGGGGGGGAGACCCAGTACTTC.

The chain recombines TRBV4-1 with TRBJ2-1; D may correspond to TRBD1 or TRBD2 (5 bases each). V was cut by 3 bases and J by 10 bases, with 19 bases left in between. The CDR3 consists of 15 residues. Germline lookup yields CDR1 MGHRA and CDR2 YSYEKL. Here the CDR3 DNA reads TGCGCCAGCAGCCATTTCCCGGGACCCTCGGGAGAGCAGTTCTTC. It encodes CASSHFPGPSGEQFF.

This chain connects TRBV5-6 to TRBJ2-7; 12 bases are shared with TRBD1. The V gene's germline CDR1 is SGHDT and CDR2 YYEEEE. V gave up 4 bases and J gave up 5 bases; unmatched junction bases: 10. The CDR3 totals 16 residues. CDR3 sequence (DNA): TGTGCCAGCAGCCGGATCGTGGGACAGGGGGCCCACGAGCAGTACTTC. Amino acids: CASSRIVGQGAHEQYF.

This chain connects TRBV11-2 to TRBJ2-5; 7 nucleotides agree with TRBD2. V gave up 3 bases and J gave up 5 bases; unmatched junction bases: 3. Germline V gene lookup returns CDR1 SGHAT and CDR2 FQNNGV. The CDR3 has 13 residues. The CDR3 nucleotides are TGTGCCAGCAGCTTTGCGGGAGAGGAGACCCAGTACTTC. The encoded protein is CASSFAGEETQYF. The full variable domain, completed using reference TRBV11-2 and TRBJ2-5, is EAGVAQSPRYKIIEKRQSVAFWCNPISGHATLYWYQQILGQGPKLLIQFQNNGVVDDSQLPKDRFSAERLKGVDSTLKIQPAKLEDSAVYLCASSFAGEETQYFGPGTRLLVL.

The V call is TRBV7-8, the J call TRBJ1-5; 7 nucleotides agree with TRBD1. V lost 4 bases, J lost 2 bases, and 8 bases stayed unmatched. There are 16 residues in the CDR3. Germline V gene data show CDR1 as SGHVS and CDR2 as FQNEAQ. CDR3 coding DNA: TGTGCCAGCAGCTCATGGACAGGACGAGGCAATCAGCCCCAGCATTTT. It encodes CASSSWTGRGNQPQHF.

The chain recombines TRBV6-4 with TRBJ1-1; maybe TRBD1 (5 bases). This CDR3 is 15 amino acids long. The V end lost 7 bases, the J end lost 0 bases, and 15 bases lay between the germline ends. The germline V gene encodes CDR1 MRHNA and CDR2 SNTAGT. The DNA for the CDR3 is TGTGCCAGCATGACATCTCAGGGCATGAACACTGAAGCTTTCTTT. It encodes CASMTSQGMNTEAFF.

This rearrangement joins TRBV5-1 to TRBJ1-1; 12 positions agree with TRBD1. Germline V lookup: CDR1 SGHRS, CDR2 YFSETQ. The V segment lost 3 bases and the J segment 3 bases; nucleotides outside the gene matches: 12. The length of the CDR3 is 18 residues. The CDR3 nucleotides are TGCGCCAGCAGCTCCGGGACAGGGGGCGGAAAGGAGGACACTGAAGCTTTCTTT. Translated, it gives CASSSGTGGGKEDTEAFF.

This clone occurred once. The chain has TRBV6-1 and TRBJ2-4, with 11 bases fitting TRBD2. Germline loops: CDR1 MNHNS, CDR2 SASEGT. V lost 2 bases, J lost 7 bases, and 4 bases stayed unmatched. This CDR3 spans 15 amino acids. The CDR3 coding sequence is TGTGCCAGCAGTGAAAGGGTAGCGGGAGGGAACATTCAGTACTTC. Protein product: CASSERVAGGNIQYF.

This chain joins TRBV28 and TRBJ1-1; 7 nucleotides match TRBD1. Germline V gives CDR1 MDHEN, CDR2 SYDVKM. The CDR3 loop spans 15 amino acids. Trimming removed 5 bases from V and 0 bases from J; junction bases left unmatched: 6. In DNA, the CDR3 is TGTGCCAGCAGTACAACGGGACAGCTGAACACTGAAGCTTTCTTT. Translation gives CASSTTGQLNTEAFF.

The gene calls are TRBV5-6 and TRBJ2-2; tentative D call: TRBD1 (6 bases). CDR1 and CDR2 from the germline V gene are SGHDT and YYEEEE. Trimming removed 3 bases from V and 6 bases from J, with 12 bases in between. The CDR3 is made up of 14 amino acids. As DNA, the CDR3 is TGTGCCAGCAGCTACAGGGTTGGCGCCGGGGAGCTGTTTTTT. It yields the protein CASSYRVGAGELFF.

CDR3 sequence (DNA): TGTGCCAGCAGCCAATACGCAGATACGCAGTATTTT. Residues: CASSQYADTQYF. V is TRBV6-6 and J is TRBJ2-3; no reliable D call. V was clipped by 6 bases and J by 4 bases, with 8 bases between them. This CDR3 spans 12 amino acids. Germline CDR1 reads MNHNY; CDR2 reads SVGAGI (reference sequence).

The chain couples TRBV30 to TRBJ2-5, with a possible D match to TRBD1 (6 bases). There are 11 residues in the CDR3. Germline CDR1 reads GTSNPN; CDR2 reads SVGIG (reference sequence). V lost 4 bases and J 5 bases, leaving 8 bases between the germline ends. CDR3 nucleotides: TGTGCCTGGACAGGGGCCGAGACCCAGTACTTC. Its protein product is CAWTGAETQYF.

The chain joins TRBV6-5 to TRBJ2-5; D might be TRBD1 (6 bases). Looked up from germline, CDR1 is MNHEY and CDR2 is SVGAGI. The CDR3 is 14 amino acids. The V and J ends lost 4 bases and 4 bases respectively, with 13 bases between them. The CDR3 region has the DNA TGTGCCAGCAGTTCTAGGACAGCGTTAGAGACCCAGTACTTC. Protein: CASSSRTALETQYF.

V gene TRBV28 combines with J gene TRBJ2-2; D uncertain. The CDR3 is made up of 14 amino acids. Germline values: CDR1 MDHEN, CDR2 SYDVKM. V was clipped by 6 bases and J by 6 bases, with 14 bases between them. CDR3 protein: CASSSHTIPGELFF. In nucleotides, the CDR3 is TGTGCCAGCAGCTCCCACACCATTCCCGGGGAGCTGTTTTTT. The full variable domain, completed using reference TRBV28 and TRBJ2-2, is DVKVTQSSRYLVKRTGEKVFLECVQDMDHENMFWYRQDPGLGLRLIYFSYDVKMKEKGDIPEGYSVSREKKERFSLILESASTNQTSMYLCASSSHTIPGELFFGEGSRLTVL.

The V gene is TRBV28, the J gene TRBJ1-1; D is unresolved. From germline, CDR1 is MDHEN and CDR2 SYDVKM. The CDR3 runs to 12 residues. V shed 10 bases and J shed 10 bases, with 19 bases lying between them. The CDR3 here is CATDPPPAGAFF. The CDR3 nucleotides read TGTGCCACCGACCCCCCGCCGGCCGGAGCTTTCTTT.

The J gene is TRBJ2-6, the V gene TRBV27; D might be TRBD2 (6 bases). The V gene lost 5 bases and the J gene lost 0 bases, with 11 bases spanning the gap. Germline loops: CDR1 MNHEY, CDR2 SMNVEV (reference sequence). This CDR3 is built from 16 residues. The CDR3 spells CASSKSSVSGANVLTF. The CDR3, as DNA: TGTGCCAGCAGTAAGTCTAGCGTCTCTGGGGCCAACGTCCTGACTTTC. Full variable domain (missing parts from reference TRBV27 and TRBJ2-6): EAQVTQNPRYLITVTGKKLTVTCSQNMNHEYMSWYRQDPGLGLRQIYYSMNVEVTDKGDVPEGYKVSRKEKRNFPLILESPSPNQTSLYFCASSKSSVSGANVLTFGAGSRLTVL.

This sequence joins TRBV28 and TRBJ1-2, with a tentative D call TRBD1 (6 bases). Trimming took 6 bases from V and 8 from J, leaving 25 bases between them. Germline CDR1 MDHEN, CDR2 SYDVKM. The CDR3 totals 16 residues. Here the CDR3 reads CASSLVPNGQTKGYTF. The CDR3 region has the DNA TGTGCCAGCAGCCTTGTACCTAATGGACAGACCAAGGGCTACACCTTC.

J is TRBJ2-7 and V is TRBV6-6; either TRBD1 or TRBD2 may supply D (5 bases each). The CDR3 loop spans 16 amino acids. The V gene lost 6 bases and the J gene lost 2 bases, with 20 bases spanning the gap. Germline V gene sequence: CDR1 MNHNY, CDR2 SVGAGI (reference sequence). The CDR3 loop reads CASRDTGTQDPYEQYF. DNA for the CDR3: TGTGCCAGCAGGGACACCGGGACCCAAGATCCCTACGAGCAGTACTTC.

The genes are TRBV4-1 and TRBJ1-4, with 10 bases fitting TRBD1. V shed 0 bases, J shed 0 bases, and the junction held 7 bases outside the gene matches. The germline V gene has CDR1 MGHRA and CDR2 YSYEKL. There are 19 residues in the CDR3. CDR3 sequence reads: CASSQDTGTGVATNEKLFF. The CDR3 region has the DNA TGCGCCAGCAGCCAAGATACCGGGACAGGGGTTGCAACTAATGAAAAACTGTTTTTT.